Given below is one T cell receptor (beta chain) in context. Its antigen is currently unknown. These data originate in a study of T cell responses to AZD1222 COVID-19 vaccine. The germline V gene has CDR1 SGHRS and CDR2 YFSETQ. The CDR3 length is 15 residues. J gave up 3 bases and V 4 bases, and 7 bases lay outside the gene matches. Regarding the study as a whole: Spike-specific TCR repertoires showed rising breadth and depth after two AZD1222 doses. Unmutated variant regions reportedly attract nearly half of all spike-specific TCRs. Clonal diversity was possibly underestimated, and the donors were mostly white British, with more females.

Sequenced by immunoSEQ multiplex PCR; TCRdb stores in-frame clones only, minus some. Of over 95,000 clones listed, 70% to 90% are singletons. The V and J genes are TRBV5-1 and TRBJ2-1; 7 nucleotides line up with TRBD1. The source of this sequence is an adult in good health. The source material was peripheral blood, sampled on day 0 of AZD1222 vaccination. CDR3 DNA: TGCGCCAGCAGCACCGGACAGGCTGACTACAATGAGCAGTTCTTC. As protein: CASSTGQADYNEQFF.